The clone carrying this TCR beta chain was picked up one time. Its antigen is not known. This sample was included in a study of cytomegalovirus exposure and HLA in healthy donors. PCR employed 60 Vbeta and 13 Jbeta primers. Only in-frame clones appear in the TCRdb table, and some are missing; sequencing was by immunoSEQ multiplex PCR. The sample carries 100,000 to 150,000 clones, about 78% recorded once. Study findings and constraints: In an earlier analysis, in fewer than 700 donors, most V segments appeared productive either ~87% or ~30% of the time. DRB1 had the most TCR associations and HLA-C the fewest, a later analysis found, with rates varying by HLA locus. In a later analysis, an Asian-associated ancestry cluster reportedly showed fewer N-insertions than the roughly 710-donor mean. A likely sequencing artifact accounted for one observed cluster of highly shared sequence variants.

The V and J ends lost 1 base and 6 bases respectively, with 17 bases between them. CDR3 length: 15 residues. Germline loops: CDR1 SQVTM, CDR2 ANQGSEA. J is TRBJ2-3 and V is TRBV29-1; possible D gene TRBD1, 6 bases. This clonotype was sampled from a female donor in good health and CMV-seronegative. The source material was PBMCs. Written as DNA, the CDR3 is TGCAGCGTTGAAGCTCTGGGGGCAGGTGGGGATACGCAGTATTTT. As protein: CSVEALGAGGDTQYF.